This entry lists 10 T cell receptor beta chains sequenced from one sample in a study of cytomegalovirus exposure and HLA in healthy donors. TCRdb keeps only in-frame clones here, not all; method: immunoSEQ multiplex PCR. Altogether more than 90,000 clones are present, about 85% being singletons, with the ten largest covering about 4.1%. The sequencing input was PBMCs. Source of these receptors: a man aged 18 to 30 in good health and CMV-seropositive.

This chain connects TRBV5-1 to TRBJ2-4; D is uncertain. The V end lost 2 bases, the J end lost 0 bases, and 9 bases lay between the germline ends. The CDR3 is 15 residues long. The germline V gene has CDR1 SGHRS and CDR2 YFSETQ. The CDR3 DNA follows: TGCGCCAGCAGCTTTGGTTACGGAGCCAAAAACATTCAGTACTTC. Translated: CASSFGYGAKNIQYF. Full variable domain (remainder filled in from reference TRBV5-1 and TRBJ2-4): KAGVTQTPRYLIKTRGQQVTLSCSPISGHRSVSWYQQTPGQGLQFLFEYFSETQRNKGNFPGRFSGRQFSNSRSEMNVSTLELGDSALYLCASSFGYGAKNIQYFGAGTRLSVL.

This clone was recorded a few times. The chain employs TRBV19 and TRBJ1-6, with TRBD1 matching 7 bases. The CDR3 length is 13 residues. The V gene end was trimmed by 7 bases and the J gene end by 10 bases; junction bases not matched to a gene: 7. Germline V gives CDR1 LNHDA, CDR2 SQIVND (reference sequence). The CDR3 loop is CASKTGSGSPLHF. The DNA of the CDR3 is TGTGCCAGTAAGACAGGGTCGGGCTCACCCCTCCACTTT. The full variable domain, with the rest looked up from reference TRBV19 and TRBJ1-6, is DGGITQSPKYLFRKEGQNVTLSCEQNLNHDAMYWYRQDPGQGLRLIYYSQIVNDFQKGDIAEGYSVSREKKESFPLTVTSAQKNPTAFYLCASKTGSGSPLHFGNGTRLTVT.

The CDR3 region has the DNA TGTGCCAGCAGGCCCCGACAGGGGATAAATTCACCCCTCCACTTT. Translating gives CASRPRQGINSPLHF. The gene calls are TRBV2 and TRBJ1-6, with 8 bases identical to TRBD1. CDR1 and CDR2 from the germline V gene are SNHLY and FYNNEI. CDR3 length: 15 amino acids. V shed 6 bases and J 7 bases; nucleotides not matched to a gene: 8.

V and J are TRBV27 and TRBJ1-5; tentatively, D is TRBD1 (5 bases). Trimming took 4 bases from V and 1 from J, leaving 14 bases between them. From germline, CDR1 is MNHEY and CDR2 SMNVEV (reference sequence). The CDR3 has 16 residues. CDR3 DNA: TGTGCCAGCAGTTCCAGGGTTCGAGGAAGCAATCAGCCCCAGCATTTT. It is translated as CASSSRVRGSNQPQHF.

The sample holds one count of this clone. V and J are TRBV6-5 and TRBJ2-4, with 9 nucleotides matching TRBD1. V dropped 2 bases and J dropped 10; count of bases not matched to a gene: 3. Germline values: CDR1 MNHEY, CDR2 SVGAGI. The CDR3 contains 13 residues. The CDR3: CASSYQDRGIQYF. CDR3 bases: TGTGCCAGCAGTTACCAGGACAGGGGAATTCAGTACTTC.

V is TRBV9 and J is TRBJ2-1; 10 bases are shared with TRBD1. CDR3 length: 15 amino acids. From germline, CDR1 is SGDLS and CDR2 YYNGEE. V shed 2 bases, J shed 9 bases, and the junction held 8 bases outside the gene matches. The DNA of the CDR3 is TGTGCCAGCAGCGTCCCGGGACAGGGGACGGGTGAGCAGTTCTTC. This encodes CASSVPGQGTGEQFF.

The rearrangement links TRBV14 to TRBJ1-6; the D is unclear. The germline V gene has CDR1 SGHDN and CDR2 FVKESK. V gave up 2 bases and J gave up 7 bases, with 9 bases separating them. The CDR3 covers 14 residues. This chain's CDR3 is CASSQTRTNSPLHF. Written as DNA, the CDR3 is TGTGCCAGCAGCCAAACTAGGACCAATTCACCCCTCCACTTT.

The CDR3 here is CASSSSAGDVEAFF. In DNA, the CDR3 is TGTGCCAGCAGTTCCTCGGCAGGGGACGTTGAAGCTTTCTTT. The chain couples TRBV6-5 to TRBJ1-1, with D possibly TRBD1 on 6 matching bases. This CDR3 has 14 amino acids. Germline loops: CDR1 MNHEY, CDR2 SVGAGI. V was clipped by 4 bases and J by 7 bases, with 16 bases between them.

The CDR3 here is CSVNTGGATGDTQYF. The CDR3 coding sequence is TGCAGCGTGAACACAGGGGGCGCGACAGGGGATACGCAGTATTTT. This chain joins TRBV29-1 and TRBJ2-3, with 9 bases aligning to TRBD1. J gave up 6 bases and V 6 bases, and 13 bases lay outside the gene matches. Germline V gives CDR1 SQVTM, CDR2 ANQGSEA. There are 15 residues in the CDR3.

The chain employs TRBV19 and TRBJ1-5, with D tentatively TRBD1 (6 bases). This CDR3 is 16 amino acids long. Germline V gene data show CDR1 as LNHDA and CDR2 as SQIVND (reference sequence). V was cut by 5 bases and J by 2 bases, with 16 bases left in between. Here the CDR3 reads CASSGPRGSGNQPQHF. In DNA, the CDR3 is TGTGCCAGTAGTGGACCCAGGGGTTCTGGCAATCAGCCCCAGCATTTT.